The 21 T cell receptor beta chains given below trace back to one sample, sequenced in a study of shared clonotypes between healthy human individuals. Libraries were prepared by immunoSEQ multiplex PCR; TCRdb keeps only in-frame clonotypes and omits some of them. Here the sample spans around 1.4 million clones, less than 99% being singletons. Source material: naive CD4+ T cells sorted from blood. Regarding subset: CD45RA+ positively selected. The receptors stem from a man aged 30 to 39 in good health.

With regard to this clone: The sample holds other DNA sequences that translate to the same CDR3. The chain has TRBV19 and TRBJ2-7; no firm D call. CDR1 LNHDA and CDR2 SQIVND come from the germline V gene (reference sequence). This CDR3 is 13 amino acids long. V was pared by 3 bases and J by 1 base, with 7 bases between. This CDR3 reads CASSIGRSYEQYF. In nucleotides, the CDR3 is TGTGCCAGTAGTATCGGCAGGTCCTACGAGCAGTACTTC.

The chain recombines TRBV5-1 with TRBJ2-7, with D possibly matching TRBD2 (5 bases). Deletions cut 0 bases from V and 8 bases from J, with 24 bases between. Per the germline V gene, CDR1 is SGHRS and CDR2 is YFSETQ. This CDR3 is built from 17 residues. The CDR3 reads CASSLAGTGKYSLKQYF. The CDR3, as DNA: TGCGCCAGCAGCTTGGCGGGTACCGGGAAATACAGTCTGAAGCAGTACTTC.

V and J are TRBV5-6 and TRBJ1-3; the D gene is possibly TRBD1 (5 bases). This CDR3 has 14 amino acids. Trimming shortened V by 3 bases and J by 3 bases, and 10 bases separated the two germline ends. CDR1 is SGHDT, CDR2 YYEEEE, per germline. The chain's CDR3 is CASSSQGLGNTIYF. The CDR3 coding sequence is TGTGCCAGCAGCTCTCAGGGCCTTGGAAACACCATATATTTT.

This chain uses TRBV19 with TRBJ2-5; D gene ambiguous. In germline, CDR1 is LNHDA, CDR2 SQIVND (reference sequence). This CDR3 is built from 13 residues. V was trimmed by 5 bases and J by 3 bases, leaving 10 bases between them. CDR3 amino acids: CASSLGSEETQYF. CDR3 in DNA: TGTGCCAGTAGTCTGGGGTCGGAAGAGACCCAGTACTTC.

The CDR3 sequence is CASGETQYF. CDR3 in DNA: TGCGCCAGCGGAGAGACCCAGTACTTC. The rearrangement uses TRBV10-2 and TRBJ2-5; D gene uncertain. CDR1 is WSHSY, CDR2 SAAADI, per germline. CDR3 length: 9 residues. V dropped 8 bases and J dropped 4 bases, with 2 bases sitting between them.

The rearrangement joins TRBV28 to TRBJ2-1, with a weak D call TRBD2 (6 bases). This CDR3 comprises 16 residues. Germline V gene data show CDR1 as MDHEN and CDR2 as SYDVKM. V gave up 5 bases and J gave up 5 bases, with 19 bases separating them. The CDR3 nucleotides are TGTGCCAGCAGTCCCCATATAGCGGCCGGACACAATGAGCAGTTCTTC. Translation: CASSPHIAAGHNEQFF.

CDR3 nucleotides: TGTGCCAGCAGTTACTCACAAGCGGGTTCCTACGAGCAGTACTTC. It yields the protein CASSYSQAGSYEQYF. The chain is built from TRBV6-5 and TRBJ2-7; TRBD2 is a possible D gene (6 bases). Germline loops: CDR1 MNHEY, CDR2 SVGAGI. Trimming removed 0 bases from V and 1 base from J, with 10 bases in between. This CDR3 is 15 amino acids long.

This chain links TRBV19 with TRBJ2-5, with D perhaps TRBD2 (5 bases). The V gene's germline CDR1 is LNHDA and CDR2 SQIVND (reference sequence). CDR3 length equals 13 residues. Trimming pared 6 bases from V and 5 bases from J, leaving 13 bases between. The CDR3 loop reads CASSPTGIETQYF. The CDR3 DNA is TGTGCCAGTAGCCCTACGGGGATCGAGACCCAGTACTTC.

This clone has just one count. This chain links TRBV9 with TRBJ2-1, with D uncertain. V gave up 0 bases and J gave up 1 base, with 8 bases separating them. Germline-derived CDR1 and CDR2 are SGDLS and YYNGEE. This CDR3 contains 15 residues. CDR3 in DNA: TGTGCCAGCAGCGTAGTCCCTATATCCTACAATGAGCAGTTCTTC. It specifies CASSVVPISYNEQFF. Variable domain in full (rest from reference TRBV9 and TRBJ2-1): DSGVTQTPKHLITATGQRVTLRCSPRSGDLSVYWYQQSLDQGLQFLIQYYNGEERAKGNILERFSAQQFPDLHSELNLSSLELGDSALYFCASSVVPISYNEQFFGPGTRLTVL.

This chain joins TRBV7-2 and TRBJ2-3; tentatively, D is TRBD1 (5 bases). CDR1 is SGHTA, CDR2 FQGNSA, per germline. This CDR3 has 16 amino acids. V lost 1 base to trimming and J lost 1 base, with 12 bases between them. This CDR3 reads CASSLDRPRGTDTQYF. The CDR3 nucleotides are TGTGCCAGCAGCTTAGACAGGCCCCGGGGCACAGATACGCAGTATTTT.

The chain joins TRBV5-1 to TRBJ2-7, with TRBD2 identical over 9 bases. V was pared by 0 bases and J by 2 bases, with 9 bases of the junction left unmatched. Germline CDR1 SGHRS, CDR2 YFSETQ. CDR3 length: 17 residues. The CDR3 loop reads CASSLALDGGRAYEQYF. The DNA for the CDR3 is TGCGCCAGCAGCTTGGCCCTAGATGGCGGGAGGGCCTACGAGCAGTACTTC.

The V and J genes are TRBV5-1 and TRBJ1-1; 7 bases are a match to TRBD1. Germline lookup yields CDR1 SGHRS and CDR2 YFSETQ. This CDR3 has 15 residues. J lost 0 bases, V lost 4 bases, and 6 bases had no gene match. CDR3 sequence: CASSPWDRVNTEAFF. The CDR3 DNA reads TGCGCCAGCAGCCCCTGGGACAGAGTGAACACTGAAGCTTTCTTT.

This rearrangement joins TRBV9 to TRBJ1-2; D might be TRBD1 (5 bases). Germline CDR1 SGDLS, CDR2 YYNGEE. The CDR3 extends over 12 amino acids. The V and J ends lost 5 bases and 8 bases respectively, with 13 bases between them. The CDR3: CASRDRARGYTF. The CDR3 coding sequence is TGTGCCAGCAGAGACAGAGCGCGGGGCTACACCTTC.

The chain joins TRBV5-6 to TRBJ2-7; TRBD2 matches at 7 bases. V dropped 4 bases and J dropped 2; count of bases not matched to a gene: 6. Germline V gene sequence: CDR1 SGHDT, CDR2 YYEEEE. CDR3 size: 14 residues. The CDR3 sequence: CASSGDYLTYEQYF. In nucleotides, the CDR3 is TGTGCCAGCAGCGGGGACTACTTAACCTACGAGCAGTACTTC.

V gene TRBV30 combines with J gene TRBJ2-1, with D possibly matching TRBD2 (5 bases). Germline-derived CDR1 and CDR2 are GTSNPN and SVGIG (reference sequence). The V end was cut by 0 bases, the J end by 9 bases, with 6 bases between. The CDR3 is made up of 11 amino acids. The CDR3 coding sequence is TGTGCCTGGAGTGTAGGGAGTGAGCAGTTCTTC. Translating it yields CAWSVGSEQFF.

The CDR3 loop is CASSISGRTDTQYF. CDR3 bases: TGTGCCAGCAGTATTAGCGGGAGGACAGATACGCAGTATTTT. The J gene is TRBJ2-3, the V gene TRBV6-1; TRBD2 matches 10 bases. This CDR3 comprises 14 residues. V lost 5 bases, J lost 3 bases, and 2 bases stayed unmatched. Looked up from germline, CDR1 is MNHNS and CDR2 is SASEGT.

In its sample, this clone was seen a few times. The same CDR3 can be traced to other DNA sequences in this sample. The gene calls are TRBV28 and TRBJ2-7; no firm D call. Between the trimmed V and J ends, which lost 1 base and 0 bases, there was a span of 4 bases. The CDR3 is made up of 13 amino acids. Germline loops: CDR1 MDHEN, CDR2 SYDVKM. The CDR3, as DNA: TGTGCCAGCAGTTTATTGGGCTCCTACGAGCAGTACTTC. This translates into CASSLLGSYEQYF. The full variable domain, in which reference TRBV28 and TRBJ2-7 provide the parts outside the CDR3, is DVKVTQSSRYLVKRTGEKVFLECVQDMDHENMFWYRQDPGLGLRLIYFSYDVKMKEKGDIPEGYSVSREKKERFSLILESASTNQTSMYLCASSLLGSYEQYFGPGTRLTVT.

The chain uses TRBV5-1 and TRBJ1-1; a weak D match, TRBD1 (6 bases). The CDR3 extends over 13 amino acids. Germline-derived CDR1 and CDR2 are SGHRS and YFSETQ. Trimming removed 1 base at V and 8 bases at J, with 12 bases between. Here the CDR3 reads CASSLSLDREAFF. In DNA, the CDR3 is TGCGCCAGCAGCTTGTCCCTCGACAGGGAAGCTTTCTTT.

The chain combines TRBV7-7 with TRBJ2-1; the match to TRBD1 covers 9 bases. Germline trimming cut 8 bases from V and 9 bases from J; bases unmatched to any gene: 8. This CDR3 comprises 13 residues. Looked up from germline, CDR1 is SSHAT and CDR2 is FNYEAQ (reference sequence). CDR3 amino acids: CASGWDRAGEQFF. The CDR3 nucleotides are TGTGCCAGCGGGTGGGACAGGGCCGGTGAGCAGTTCTTC.

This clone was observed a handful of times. CDR3 DNA: TGTGCCAGCAGCCAATCTAGCGGGAACACCGGGGAGCTGTTTTTT. This sequence encodes CASSQSSGNTGELFF. This chain joins TRBV4-2 and TRBJ2-2; 7 bases map to TRBD2. The junction had 1 base not matched to a gene; V was cut back by 2 bases and J by 1 base. This CDR3 is built from 15 residues. The germline V gene has CDR1 LGHNA and CDR2 YNFKEQ.

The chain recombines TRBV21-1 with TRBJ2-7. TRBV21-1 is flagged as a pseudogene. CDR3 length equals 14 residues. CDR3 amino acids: CASSKGNPSYEQYF. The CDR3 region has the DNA TGTGCCAGCAGCAAAGGGAACCCTTCCTACGAGCAGTACTTC.